Following are 10 T cell receptor beta chains from one sample sequenced in a study of CD8 T cells in ankylosing spondylitis. Findings and limits, study-wide: A TCR beta motif made of eight highly homologous variants seemed typical of ankylosing spondylitis blood.

Antigens for these TCRs are unknown. TCRdb passed the 5' RACE reads through MiXCR, listing each CDR3 protein once. This repertoire shows 220,000 or so distinct CDR3 sequences, around 16% found once; its top ten account for more than 40%. Sequenced: blood, either unsorted or a sorted T cell fraction (not recorded which). The receptors were sampled from a male donor with ankylosing spondylitis.

The sample holds a few counts of this clonotype. V gene TRBV27 combines with J gene TRBJ1-2, with TRBD1 as a possible D gene (5 bases). Germline V gene lookup returns CDR1 MNHEY and CDR2 SMNVEV (reference sequence). The germline V and J ends were trimmed by 6 bases and 7 bases, with 24 bases remaining between them. The CDR3 extends over 16 amino acids. The CDR3 DNA sequence: TGTGCCAGCAGCTCCGGACCTCGGGGCAGTTGGGCTGGCTACACCTTC. This codes for CASSSGPRGSWAGYTF.

The CDR3 loop is CASTTELTYEQYF. CDR3 DNA: TGTGCCAGCACCACGGAGCTTACCTACGAGCAGTACTTC. The V gene is TRBV6-6, the J gene TRBJ2-7; D not certain. With 7 bases removed from V and 2 bases from J, the gap between germline ends came to 12 bases. The germline V gene has CDR1 MNHNY and CDR2 SVGAGI (reference sequence). The CDR3 loop spans 13 amino acids.

This chain joins TRBV29-1 and TRBJ1-1, with D possibly being TRBD1 (5 bases). Deletions cut 2 bases from V and 6 bases from J, with 16 bases between. The CDR3 contains 14 residues. From germline, CDR1 is SQVTM and CDR2 ANQGSEA. CDR3 region: CSVETVGQGAEAFF. CDR3 nucleotides: TGCAGCGTTGAAACGGTTGGGCAGGGCGCTGAAGCTTTCTTT.

The table lists this clonotype with many counts. The CDR3 bases are TGTGCCAGCAGTTTGTGGGACACTGAAGCTTTCTTT. Translation: CASSLWDTEAFF. The chain has TRBV12-3 or TRBV12-4 and TRBJ1-1; no reliable D call. Trimming removed 3 bases from V and 3 bases from J, with 5 bases in between. CDR3 length equals 12 residues.

There are a few counts of this clonotype. The CDR3 DNA reads TGTGCCAGCAGTCAGGGCCTTGATGGCTACACCTTC. As protein: CASSQGLDGYTF. This sequence joins TRBV12-3 or TRBV12-4 and TRBJ1-2, with D perhaps TRBD1 (5 bases). The CDR3 runs 12 residues. Trimming cost V 5 bases and J 6 bases, with 10 bases left between them.

Many counts were recorded for this clonotype. The chain joins TRBV12-3 or TRBV12-4 to TRBJ2-7; 7 bases fit TRBD1. This CDR3 has 14 residues. After removal of 6 bases from V and 0 bases from J, the junction contained 5 bases not matched to a gene. The CDR3 protein is CASSLQGSSYEQYF. CDR3 nucleotides: TGTGCCAGCAGCCTACAGGGGAGCTCCTACGAGCAGTACTTC.

In its sample, this clonotype was seen a few times. V gene TRBV20-1 combines with J gene TRBJ2-5, with D tentatively TRBD2 (5 bases). The V end was cut by 1 base, the J end by 0 bases, with 15 bases between. Germline-derived CDR1 and CDR2 are DFQATT and SNEGSKA (reference sequence). CDR3 size: 16 residues. CDR3 nucleotides: TGCAGTGCTAGAGGGACTGGACTCCTGTACCAAGAGACCCAGTACTTC. Its translation: CSARGTGLLYQETQYF.

This clonotype has a handful of counts. The V call is TRBV27, the J call TRBJ2-1; a weak D match, TRBD1 (6 bases). CDR1 and CDR2 from the germline V gene are MNHEY and SMNVEV (reference sequence). The CDR3 totals 15 residues. The V and J ends lost 8 bases and 0 bases respectively, with 14 bases between them. The CDR3 coding sequence is TGTGCCAGCTCACCCGACAGGAGCTCCTACAATGAGCAGTTCTTC. Translation gives CASSPDRSSYNEQFF.

The V and J genes are TRBV27 and TRBJ2-1; TRBD2 is a possible D gene (5 bases). The CDR3 spans 16 residues. The V gene lost 7 bases and the J gene lost 4 bases, with 20 bases spanning the gap. Germline CDR1 reads MNHEY; CDR2 reads SMNVEV (reference sequence). CDR3 coding DNA: TGTGCCAGCAACGGCCCTAGCAGGAAGAGGTACAATGAGCAGTTCTTC. Its translation: CASNGPSRKRYNEQFF.

The chain links TRBV27 to TRBJ2-1; the D gene is possibly TRBD2 (6 bases). The ends were cut back, 6 bases at V and 0 bases at J, with 15 bases in the middle. The CDR3 consists of 16 residues. CDR1 and CDR2 from the germline V gene are MNHEY and SMNVEV (reference sequence). DNA of the CDR3: TGTGCCAGCAGGGAGGGAACTAGTTCCTCCTACAATGAGCAGTTCTTC. Protein sequence: CASREGTSSSYNEQFF.